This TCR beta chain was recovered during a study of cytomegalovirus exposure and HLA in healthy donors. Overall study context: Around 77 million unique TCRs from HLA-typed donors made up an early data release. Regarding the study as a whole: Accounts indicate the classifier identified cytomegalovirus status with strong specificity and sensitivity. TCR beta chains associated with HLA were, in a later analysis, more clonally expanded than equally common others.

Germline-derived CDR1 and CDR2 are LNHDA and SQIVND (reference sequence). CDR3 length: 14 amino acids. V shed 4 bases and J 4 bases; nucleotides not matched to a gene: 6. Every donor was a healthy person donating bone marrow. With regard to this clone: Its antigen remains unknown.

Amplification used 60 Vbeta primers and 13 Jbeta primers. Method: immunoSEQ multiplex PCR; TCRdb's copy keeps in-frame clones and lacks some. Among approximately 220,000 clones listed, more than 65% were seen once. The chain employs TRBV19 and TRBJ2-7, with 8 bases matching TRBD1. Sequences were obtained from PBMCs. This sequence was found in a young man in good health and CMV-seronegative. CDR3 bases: TGTGCCAGTAGTACCAAGGACAGGGCGTACGAGCAGTACTTC. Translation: CASSTKDRAYEQYF.